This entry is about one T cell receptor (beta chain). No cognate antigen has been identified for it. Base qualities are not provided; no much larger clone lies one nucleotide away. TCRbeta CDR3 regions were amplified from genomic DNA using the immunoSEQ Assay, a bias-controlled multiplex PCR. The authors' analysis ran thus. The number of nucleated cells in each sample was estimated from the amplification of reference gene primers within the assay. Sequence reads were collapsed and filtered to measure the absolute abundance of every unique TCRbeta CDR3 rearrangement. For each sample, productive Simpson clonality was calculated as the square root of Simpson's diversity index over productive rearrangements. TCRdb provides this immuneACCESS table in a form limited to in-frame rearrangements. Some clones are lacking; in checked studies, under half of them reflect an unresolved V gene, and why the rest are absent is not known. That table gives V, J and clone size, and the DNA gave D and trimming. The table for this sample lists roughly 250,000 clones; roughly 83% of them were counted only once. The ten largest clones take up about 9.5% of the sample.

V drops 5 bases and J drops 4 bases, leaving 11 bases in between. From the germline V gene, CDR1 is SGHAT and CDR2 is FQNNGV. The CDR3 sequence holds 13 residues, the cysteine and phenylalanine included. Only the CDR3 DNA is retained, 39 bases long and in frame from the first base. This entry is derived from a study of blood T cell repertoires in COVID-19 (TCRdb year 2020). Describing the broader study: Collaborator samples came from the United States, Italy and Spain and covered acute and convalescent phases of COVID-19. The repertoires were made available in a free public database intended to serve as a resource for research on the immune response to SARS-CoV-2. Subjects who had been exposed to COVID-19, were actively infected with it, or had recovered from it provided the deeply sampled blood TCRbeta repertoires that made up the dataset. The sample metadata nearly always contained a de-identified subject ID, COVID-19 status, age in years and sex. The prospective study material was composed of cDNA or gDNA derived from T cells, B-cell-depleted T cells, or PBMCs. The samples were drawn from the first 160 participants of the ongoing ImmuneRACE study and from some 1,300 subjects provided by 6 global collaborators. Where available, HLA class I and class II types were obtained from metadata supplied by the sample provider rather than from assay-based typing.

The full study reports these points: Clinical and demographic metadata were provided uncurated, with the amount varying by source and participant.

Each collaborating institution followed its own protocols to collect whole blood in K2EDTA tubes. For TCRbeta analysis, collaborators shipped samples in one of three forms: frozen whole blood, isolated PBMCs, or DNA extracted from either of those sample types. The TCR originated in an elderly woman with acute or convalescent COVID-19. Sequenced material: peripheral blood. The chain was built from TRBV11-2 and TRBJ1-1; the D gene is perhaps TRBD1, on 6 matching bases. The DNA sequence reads TGTGCCAGCAGCCCGGCGGGGGCCACTGAAGCTTTCTTT. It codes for CASSPAGATEAFF.